Listed below are T cell receptor beta chains from one sample, sequenced in a study of blood T cell repertoires in COVID-19. The data were produced by immunoSEQ multiplex PCR, yet TCRdb's version contains in-frame clones alone and is incomplete. The table records over 120,000 clones, 75% to 90% of them present only once. Sequencing was performed on PBMCs or T cells enriched from blood (not recorded which). The receptor source for this set is a man in his forties or fifties who had recovered from COVID-19. The CDR3 runs from the conserved cysteine through the conserved F or W. A D gene is named only where the DNA matches it firmly. Not every row has a clone size; where given, it reads once, few, many or a size class.

J gene: TRBJ1-2; D gene: TRBD1; clone size: -; V gene: TRBV7-2; CDR3 protein: CASSLKRQGADYGYTF; CDR3 DNA: TGTGCCAGCAGCTTAAAACGACAGGGGGCAGATTATGGCTACACCTTC
J gene: TRBJ2-2; D gene: TRBD2; clone size: -; V gene: TRBV4-2; CDR3 protein: CASSQSIVGLAGATNTGELFF; CDR3 DNA: TGTGCCAGCAGCCAATCGATTGTAGGACTAGCGGGGGCGACGAACACCGGGGAGCTGTTTTTT
J gene: TRBJ1-2; D gene: -; clone size: -; V gene: TRBV5-1; CDR3 protein: CASSSVDSTNYGYTF; CDR3 DNA: TGCGCCAGCAGCTCCGTAGACAGTACTAACTATGGCTACACCTTC
J gene: TRBJ2-7; D gene: TRBD1; clone size: once; V gene: TRBV10-3; CDR3 protein: CASTGGVAHEQYF; CDR3 DNA: TGTGCCAGTACAGGGGGCGTCGCCCACGAGCAGTACTTC
J gene: TRBJ1-2; D gene: -; clone size: -; V gene: TRBV5-4; CDR3 protein: CASSAGAGYTF; CDR3 DNA: TGTGCCAGCAGCGCAGGGGCTGGCTACACCTTC
J gene: TRBJ1-4; D gene: -; clone size: -; V gene: TRBV4-3; CDR3 protein: CASSQVGGEWATNEKLFF; CDR3 DNA: TGCGCCAGCAGCCAAGTGGGGGGAGAGTGGGCAACTAATGAAAAACTGTTTTTT
J gene: TRBJ2-1; D gene: TRBD2; clone size: -; V gene: TRBV11-2; CDR3 protein: CASSQPFGRGSYNEQFF; CDR3 DNA: TGTGCCAGCAGTCAACCATTCGGGAGGGGGTCCTACAATGAGCAGTTCTTC
J gene: TRBJ1-4; D gene: TRBD1; clone size: -; V gene: TRBV13; CDR3 protein: CASSSNRDRGTPNEKLFF; CDR3 DNA: TGTGCCAGCAGCTCAAACCGGGACAGGGGTACCCCTAATGAAAAACTGTTTTTT
J gene: TRBJ2-1; D gene: TRBD2; clone size: -; V gene: TRBV4-2; CDR3 protein: CASSQGLAGGYNEQFF; CDR3 DNA: TGTGCCAGCAGCCAAGGACTAGCGGGAGGGTACAATGAGCAGTTCTTC
J gene: TRBJ1-6; D gene: TRBD1; clone size: -; V gene: TRBV2; CDR3 protein: CASSINRGSGPPLHF; CDR3 DNA: TGTGCCAGCAGTATCAACAGGGGCAGTGGGCCACCCCTCCACTTT
J gene: TRBJ1-1; D gene: -; clone size: -; V gene: TRBV10-3; CDR3 protein: CAIRGTVNTEAFF; CDR3 DNA: TGTGCCATCAGGGGCACGGTGAACACTGAAGCTTTCTTT
J gene: TRBJ1-1; D gene: -; clone size: -; V gene: TRBV3-1/TRBV3-2; CDR3 protein: CASSLTNTEAFF; CDR3 DNA: TGTGCCAGCAGCCTAACAAACACTGAAGCTTTCTTT
J gene: TRBJ1-3; D gene: TRBD1; clone size: -; V gene: TRBV30; CDR3 protein: CAWGTAGTIYF; CDR3 DNA: TGTGCCTGGGGGACAGCAGGCACCATATATTTT
J gene: TRBJ2-6; D gene: -; clone size: -; V gene: TRBV11-2; CDR3 protein: CASRTPSGANVLTF; CDR3 DNA: TGTGCCAGCCGTACACCCTCTGGGGCCAACGTCCTGACTTTC
J gene: TRBJ2-2; D gene: TRBD1; clone size: few; V gene: TRBV29-1; CDR3 protein: CSTSGTVDTGELFF; CDR3 DNA: TGCAGCACCTCCGGGACAGTGGACACCGGGGAGCTGTTTTTT
J gene: TRBJ2-1; D gene: -; clone size: -; V gene: TRBV19; CDR3 protein: CASSKDLTGYNEQFF; CDR3 DNA: TGTGCCAGTAGTAAAGACTTGACTGGGTACAATGAGCAGTTCTTC
J gene: TRBJ1-2; D gene: TRBD1; clone size: -; V gene: TRBV7-9; CDR3 protein: CASSLDEGTGAYGYTF; CDR3 DNA: TGTGCCAGCAGCTTAGACGAAGGGACAGGGGCTTATGGCTACACCTTC
J gene: TRBJ1-1; D gene: -; clone size: few; V gene: TRBV5-1; CDR3 protein: CASSLDRMNTEAFF; CDR3 DNA: TGCGCCAGCAGCTTGGACAGGATGAACACTGAAGCTTTCTTT
J gene: TRBJ2-7; D gene: -; clone size: -; V gene: TRBV6-1; CDR3 protein: CASSDGQGRDEQYF; CDR3 DNA: TGTGCCAGCAGTGATGGTCAGGGGAGAGACGAGCAGTACTTC
J gene: TRBJ2-5; D gene: -; clone size: -; V gene: TRBV3-1/TRBV3-2; CDR3 protein: CASSQDKGHQYF; CDR3 DNA: TGTGCCAGCAGCCAAGATAAGGGACATCAGTACTTC
J gene: TRBJ1-1; D gene: -; clone size: -; V gene: TRBV7-9; CDR3 protein: CASSLEMGLYTEAFF; CDR3 DNA: TGTGCCAGCAGCTTAGAAATGGGGCTGTACACTGAAGCTTTCTTT
J gene: TRBJ1-5; D gene: -; clone size: -; V gene: TRBV24-1; CDR3 protein: CATRDRENQPQHF; CDR3 DNA: TGTGCCACCAGAGACAGAGAAAATCAGCCCCAGCATTTT
J gene: TRBJ1-2; D gene: -; clone size: -; V gene: TRBV7-2; CDR3 protein: CASSLELYGYTF; CDR3 DNA: TGTGCCAGCAGCTTAGAACTCTATGGCTACACCTTC
J gene: TRBJ1-2; D gene: -; clone size: once; V gene: TRBV12-3/TRBV12-4; CDR3 protein: CASSAGSYYGYTF; CDR3 DNA: TGTGCCAGCAGTGCAGGGTCTTACTATGGCTACACCTTC
J gene: TRBJ2-2; D gene: TRBD1; clone size: -; V gene: TRBV5-1; CDR3 protein: CASSYSGGIGELFF; CDR3 DNA: TGCGCCAGCAGCTATTCAGGGGGCATCGGGGAGCTGTTTTTT
J gene: TRBJ1-1; D gene: -; clone size: -; V gene: TRBV15; CDR3 protein: CATSSKANTEAFF; CDR3 DNA: TGTGCCACCAGCAGCAAAGCGAACACTGAAGCTTTCTTT
J gene: TRBJ2-3; D gene: -; clone size: -; V gene: TRBV6-2/TRBV6-3; CDR3 protein: CASSQGTGTRTDTQYF; CDR3 DNA: TGTGCCAGCAGTCAAGGGACAGGGACTAGGACAGATACGCAGTATTTT
J gene: TRBJ1-1; D gene: TRBD1; clone size: -; V gene: TRBV5-1; CDR3 protein: CASSSTTGGSTEAFF; CDR3 DNA: TGCGCCAGCAGCTCCACGACAGGGGGAAGCACTGAAGCTTTCTTT
J gene: TRBJ1-2; D gene: -; clone size: -; V gene: TRBV28; CDR3 protein: CAGSPVGYGYTF; CDR3 DNA: TGTGCCGGCAGTCCTGTCGGCTATGGCTACACCTTC
J gene: TRBJ2-1; D gene: -; clone size: -; V gene: TRBV6-5; CDR3 protein: CASTQGRASYNEQFF; CDR3 DNA: TGTGCCAGCACCCAGGGGAGGGCGTCCTACAATGAGCAGTTCTTC
J gene: TRBJ2-2; D gene: TRBD2; clone size: -; V gene: TRBV12-3/TRBV12-4; CDR3 protein: CAITGLAGGELFF; CDR3 DNA: TGTGCCATTACGGGACTAGCGGGAGGGGAGCTGTTTTTT
J gene: TRBJ1-1; D gene: TRBD1; clone size: -; V gene: TRBV4-1; CDR3 protein: CASSTGQGPLNTEAFF; CDR3 DNA: TGCGCCAGCAGCACAGGACAGGGCCCTTTGAACACTGAAGCTTTCTTT
J gene: TRBJ1-4; D gene: -; clone size: -; V gene: TRBV11-2; CDR3 protein: CASSYKNEKLFF; CDR3 DNA: TGTGCCAGCAGCTACAAGAATGAAAAACTGTTTTTT
J gene: TRBJ1-4; D gene: -; clone size: -; V gene: TRBV6-6; CDR3 protein: CASSPATNEKLFF; CDR3 DNA: TGTGCCAGCAGTCCCGCAACTAATGAAAAACTGTTTTTT
J gene: TRBJ1-5; D gene: TRBD1; clone size: -; V gene: TRBV7-2; CDR3 protein: CASSYGTGRGDQPQHF; CDR3 DNA: TGTGCCAGCAGCTATGGGACAGGCAGGGGGGATCAGCCCCAGCATTTT
J gene: TRBJ1-2; D gene: TRBD1; clone size: -; V gene: TRBV19; CDR3 protein: CASSSRQIRDSYGYTF; CDR3 DNA: TGTGCCAGTAGTTCTAGACAGATCCGGGACAGCTATGGCTACACCTTC